Listed below are T cell receptor beta chains from one sample, sequenced in a study of blood T cell repertoires in COVID-19. Some clones are missing from TCRdb's copy, which holds only in-frame ones; the method was immunoSEQ multiplex PCR. The table includes roughly 150,000 clones, over 75% detected once. Source material: peripheral blood. These receptors were obtained from a human donor in a cohort sampled during active COVID-19. Both conserved end residues are part of each CDR3. The order of the fields is clone size, J gene, V gene, D gene, CDR3 length, CDR3 protein, CDR3 DNA. A D gene is named only where the DNA matches it firmly. The size of a clone is reported for some rows only, either as once, few or many, or as a class for expanded clones.

>.|TRBJ2-7|TRBV6-2/TRBV6-3|.|14
CASSYSIRGSARYF
TGTGCCAGCAGTTACTCGATAAGAGGGTCCGCTCGCTACTTC
>.|TRBJ1-1|TRBV6-5|.|14
CAIAQGPGMAEAFF
TGTGCCATCGCCCAGGGGCCCGGGATGGCTGAAGCTTTCTTT
>once|TRBJ2-5|TRBV12-5|.|14
CASGRARGSETQYF
TGTGCTAGTGGACGGGCTAGGGGGTCGGAGACCCAGTACTTC
>.|TRBJ2-1|TRBV27|.|15
CASSPEVSDYNEQFF
TGTGCCAGCAGTCCAGAGGTCTCCGACTACAATGAGCAGTTCTTC
>.|TRBJ2-1|TRBV29-1|TRBD1|14
CSVEPGQANNEQFF
TGCAGCGTTGAACCGGGACAGGCCAACAATGAGCAGTTCTTC
>.|TRBJ1-4|TRBV6-6|TRBD1|15
CASSYPGTGLEKLFF
TGTGCCAGCAGTTACCCCGGGACAGGGCTTGAAAAACTGTTTTTT
>once|TRBJ1-2|TRBV6-4|.|14
CANPNEILVYGYTF
TGTGCCAACCCAAACGAGATATTAGTTTATGGCTACACCTTC
>many|TRBJ2-2|TRBV27|TRBD1|15
CASIPGGANTGELFF
TGTGCCAGCATTCCAGGGGGCGCGAACACCGGGGAGCTGTTTTTT
>.|TRBJ2-7|TRBV6-4|TRBD2|14
CASSRTSGSYEQYF
TGTGCCAGCAGTCGCACTAGCGGGAGTTACGAGCAGTACTTC
>.|TRBJ1-2|TRBV5-6|TRBD1|16
CASSPDRVTARYGYTF
TGTGCCAGCAGCCCAGACAGGGTTACGGCCCGCTATGGCTACACCTTC
>once|TRBJ2-2|TRBV7-2|.|16
CASSPMRTANTGELFF
TGTGCCAGCAGCCCCATGCGAACGGCGAACACCGGGGAGCTGTTTTTT
>.|TRBJ2-1|TRBV5-1|TRBD2|18
CASSLAGASGTPYNEQFF
TGCGCCAGCAGCTTGGCCGGGGCTAGCGGGACACCTTACAATGAGCAGTTCTTC
>.|TRBJ2-5|TRBV5-1|TRBD1|15
CASSSGSTGEETQYF
TGCGCCAGCAGCTCTGGATCTACAGGGGAAGAGACCCAGTACTTC
>.|TRBJ2-1|TRBV4-1|.|15
CASSQVRVSANEQFF
TGCGCCAGCAGCCAAGTAAGAGTCAGCGCAAATGAGCAGTTCTTC
>.|TRBJ2-1|TRBV28|.|16
CASSFEPPVGLNEQFF
TGTGCCAGCAGTTTTGAACCCCCAGTGGGCTTAAATGAGCAGTTCTTC
>.|TRBJ2-1|TRBV7-9|.|17
CASSLPRAGGSYNEQFF
TGTGCCAGCAGCTTACCGCGGGCGGGCGGCTCCTACAATGAGCAGTTCTTC
>few|TRBJ2-2|TRBV4-1|.|13
CASSPMASGELFF
TGCGCCAGCAGCCCAATGGCCTCCGGGGAGCTGTTTTTT
>.|TRBJ2-5|TRBV2|TRBD2|15
CASSEGGGPLETQYF
TGTGCCAGCAGTGAAGGGGGAGGGCCGTTGGAGACCCAGTACTTC